Shown below are 18 T cell receptor beta chains from a single sample sequenced in a study of CD8 T cells in Susac syndrome. When the RNA was reverse transcribed, random hexamers were used with an input of roughly 0.5 to 1 ug. Using its own MiXCR run on the immunoSEQ multiplex PCR reads, TCRdb lists one record per CDR3 protein. The repertoire has roughly 180,000 distinct CDR3 sequences, about 94% of them found once; the top ten carry over 0.08%. The sample taken for sequencing was CD4+ T cells from PBMCs. These receptors were obtained from a human donor with multiple sclerosis.

This chain joins TRBV2 and TRBJ1-2; 7 nucleotides align to TRBD1. CDR1 and CDR2 (germline): SNHLY, FYNNEI. J was trimmed by 2 bases and V by 4 bases; bases with no gene match: 10. The CDR3 has 16 residues. CDR3: CASSARGQTLNYGYTF. The CDR3 coding sequence is TGTGCCAGCAGTGCAAGGGGACAGACGCTAAACTATGGCTACACCTTC. Full variable domain (remainder filled in from reference TRBV2 and TRBJ1-2): EPEVTQTPSHQVTQMGQEVILRCVPISNHLYFYWYRQILGQKVEFLVSFYNNEISEKSEIFDDQFSVERPDGSNFTLKIRSTKLEDSAMYFCASSARGQTLNYGYTFGSGTRLTVV.

V gene TRBV5-1 combines with J gene TRBJ2-4, with D hard to call. Germline V gene sequence: CDR1 SGHRS, CDR2 YFSETQ. V dropped 2 bases and J dropped 4 bases, with 13 bases sitting between them. The CDR3 is 15 residues long. CDR3 coding DNA: TGCGCCAGCAGCTTAACGAGCTCCACGAAAAACATTCAGTACTTC. Its protein is CASSLTSSTKNIQYF. Full variable domain (missing parts from reference TRBV5-1 and TRBJ2-4): KAGVTQTPRYLIKTRGQQVTLSCSPISGHRSVSWYQQTPGQGLQFLFEYFSETQRNKGNFPGRFSGRQFSNSRSEMNVSTLELGDSALYLCASSLTSSTKNIQYFGAGTRLSVL.

CDR3 sequence (DNA): TGTGCCAGCAGCAAGGGTAACTCTGGGGCCAACGTCCTGACTTTC. Protein product: CASSKGNSGANVLTF. V is TRBV25-1 and J is TRBJ2-6; D is unclear. Trimming cost V 6 bases and J 0 bases, with 9 bases left between them. The CDR3 is made up of 15 amino acids. CDR1 MGHDK and CDR2 SYGVNS come from the germline V gene.

J is TRBJ1-4 and V is TRBV4-1, with 9 bases matching TRBD1. Germline CDR1 MGHRA, CDR2 YSYEKL. Unmatched junction bases numbered 11, after V lost 1 base and J lost 8 bases. This CDR3 is built from 17 residues. CDR3 DNA: TGCGCCAGCAGCCAAGGGGACAGGGCCAGGTTTCGGGAAAAACTGTTTTTT. It encodes CASSQGDRARFREKLFF.

In its sample, this clonotype was seen once. The chain recombines TRBV30 with TRBJ1-5; D possibly corresponds to TRBD1 (6 bases). Trimming shortened V by 2 bases and J by 4 bases, and 12 bases separated the two germline ends. CDR1 and CDR2 (germline): GTSNPN, SVGIG (reference sequence). The CDR3 length is 14 residues. The CDR3 DNA sequence: TGTGCCTGGAGTATCGGACAGAAAAATCAGCCCCAGCATTTT. Its protein is CAWSIGQKNQPQHF. Together with reference TRBV30 and TRBJ1-5, the CDR3 gives the full variable domain: SQTIHQWPATLVQPVGSPLSLECTVEGTSNPNLYWYRQAAGRGLQLLFYSVGIGQISSEVPQNLSASRPQDRQFILSSKKLLLSDSGFYLCAWSIGQKNQPQHFGDGTRLSIL.

The V gene is TRBV6-9, the J gene TRBJ2-7; no reliable D call. This CDR3 is 15 amino acids long. The germline gives CDR1 MNHGY, CDR2 SVAAGI. V was trimmed by 3 bases and J by 5 bases, leaving 17 bases between them. The CDR3 DNA follows: TGTGCCAGCAGTTACAACTTCGGGTTTTCGAACGAGCAGTACTTC. As protein: CASSYNFGFSNEQYF.

V usage is TRBV18 and J usage is TRBJ2-2; D is uncertain. Between the trimmed V and J ends, which lost 0 bases and 6 bases, there was a span of 11 bases. The length of the CDR3 is 15 residues. Germline CDR1 and CDR2: KGHSH and LQKENI. Written as DNA, the CDR3 is TGTGCCAGCTCACCACCCTGGGCCGTCCCCGGGGAGCTGTTTTTT. This gives the protein CASSPPWAVPGELFF.

The V and J genes are TRBV28 and TRBJ2-5; 8 bases agree with TRBD1. Germline-derived CDR1 and CDR2 are MDHEN and SYDVKM. The CDR3 loop spans 15 amino acids. V dropped 3 bases and J dropped 3; count of bases not matched to a gene: 6. The CDR3 here is CASSFSAGGKETQYF. CDR3 DNA: TGTGCCAGCAGTTTTTCGGCAGGGGGCAAAGAGACCCAGTACTTC.

The chain couples TRBV6-2 or TRBV6-3 to TRBJ1-5; D gene uncertain. The V end lost 5 bases, the J end lost 6 bases, and 11 bases lay between the germline ends. Germline CDR1 MNHEY, CDR2 SVGEGT. CDR3 length equals 13 residues. This CDR3 is CASSPDWGQPQHF. DNA of the CDR3: TGTGCCAGCAGTCCCGACTGGGGTCAGCCCCAGCATTTT.

J is TRBJ1-1 and V is TRBV29-1; 7 bases are a match to TRBD1. Germline CDR1 is SQVTM and CDR2 is ANQGSEA. The length of the CDR3 is 14 residues. V lost 3 bases to trimming and J lost 5 bases; unmatched junction nucleotides: 9. The CDR3 spells CSVETGQPGTEAFF. The CDR3 DNA reads TGCAGCGTTGAGACGGGACAGCCAGGAACTGAAGCTTTCTTT.

This chain uses TRBV7-6 with TRBJ1-4; D ambiguous. Germline CDR1 SGHVS, CDR2 FNYEAQ. The CDR3 sequence is 12 residues long. The germline V and J ends were trimmed by 5 bases and 7 bases, with 8 bases remaining between them. The DNA of the CDR3 is TGTGCCAGCAGCCGAGTTGGTGAAAAACTGTTTTTT. It translates to CASSRVGEKLFF. Using reference TRBV7-6 and TRBJ1-4 for the parts outside the CDR3, the full variable domain is GAGVSQSPRYKVTKRGQDVALRCDPISGHVSLYWYRQALGQGPEFLTYFNYEAQQDKSGLPNDRFSAERPEGSISTLTIQRTEQRDSAMYRCASSRVGEKLFFGSGTQLSVL.

This chain's CDR3 is CASSYRSSQGDTQYF. As DNA, the CDR3 is TGCGCCAGCAGCTACCGAAGCTCCCAAGGGGATACGCAGTATTTT. The chain employs TRBV5-1 and TRBJ2-3; no firm D call. This CDR3 spans 15 amino acids. The germline gives CDR1 SGHRS, CDR2 YFSETQ. The ends were cut back, 3 bases at V and 6 bases at J, with 17 bases in the middle.

V is TRBV29-1 and J is TRBJ1-5; 8 bases agree with TRBD1. The ends lost 6 bases at V and 3 bases at J; junction bases unmatched: 7. In germline, CDR1 is SQVTM, CDR2 ANQGSEA. The CDR3 contains 14 residues. CDR3 sequence reads: CSVITGGFNQPQHF. The CDR3 coding sequence is TGCAGCGTCATAACAGGGGGTTTCAATCAGCCCCAGCATTTT.

The rearrangement joins TRBV6-1 to TRBJ1-2, with D possibly matching TRBD1 (6 bases). The CDR3 consists of 14 residues. The germline V and J ends were trimmed by 8 bases and 5 bases, with 18 bases remaining between them. The germline V gene has CDR1 MNHNS and CDR2 SASEGT. The DNA for the CDR3 is TGTGCCAGCTTTCTCCTAGGACAGTCGTATGGCTACACCTTC. Its protein product is CASFLLGQSYGYTF.

This chain connects TRBV18 to TRBJ2-7, with 10 nucleotides matching TRBD1. CDR1 and CDR2 (germline): KGHSH, LQKENI. This CDR3 is 15 amino acids long. V was clipped by 3 bases and J by 7 bases; unmatched bases: 9. CDR3 residues: CASSPTGTGEYEQYF. CDR3 coding DNA: TGTGCCAGCTCACCTACCGGGACAGGGGAGTATGAGCAGTACTTC.

V gene TRBV18 combines with J gene TRBJ2-1; D gene uncertain. The CDR3 is 14 residues long. The ends were cut back, 0 bases at V and 7 bases at J, with 10 bases in the middle. Germline CDR1 and CDR2: KGHSH and LQKENI. In DNA form, the CDR3 reads TGTGCCAGCTCACCACCCTTTACAGCGAATGAGCAGTTCTTC. Translation gives CASSPPFTANEQFF. The entire variable domain, with the rest obtained from reference TRBV18 and TRBJ2-1, is as follows: NAGVMQNPRHLVRRRGQEARLRCSPMKGHSHVYWYRQLPEEGLKFMVYLQKENIIDESGMPKERFSAEFPKEGPSILRIQQVVRGDSAAYFCASSPPFTANEQFFGPGTRLTVL.

The chain combines TRBV2 with TRBJ2-3; maybe TRBD1 (6 bases). The CDR3 spans 14 residues. Trimming stripped 5 bases from V and 1 base from J, with 10 bases between. Germline loops: CDR1 SNHLY, CDR2 FYNNEI. The CDR3 reads CASSHRQGTDTQYF. As DNA, the CDR3 is TGTGCCAGCAGTCACAGACAGGGCACAGATACGCAGTATTTT.

The J gene is TRBJ2-7, the V gene TRBV20-1, with a tentative D call TRBD1 (6 bases). The ends were cut back, 3 bases at V and 2 bases at J, with 8 bases in the middle. Germline V gives CDR1 DFQATT, CDR2 SNEGSKA (reference sequence). This CDR3 region has 12 residues. The CDR3 DNA reads TGCAGTGCTAGTCGACAGGCCTACGAGCAGTACTTC. Protein product: CSASRQAYEQYF.